Sequencing of this T cell receptor (beta chain) was carried out in a study of blood T cell repertoires in COVID-19. Data came from immunoSEQ multiplex PCR; TCRdb stores just in-frame clones and leaves some out. Of 250,000 or so clones in the sample, about 90% were seen once. V lost 6 bases to trimming and J lost 7 bases; unmatched junction nucleotides: 11. The CDR3 has 15 amino acids. Germline V CDR1 and CDR2: MGHRA, YSYEKL. V usage is TRBV4-1 and J usage is TRBJ2-2; 7 bases fit TRBD1. Sequencing was done on a sample of PBMCs or T cells enriched from blood (not recorded which). This receptor was identified in a human donor in a cohort exposed to, infected with or recovered from COVID-19 (not recorded which). The donor label of this sample is uncertain. The CDR3 spells CASSHPNRGDGELFF. The CDR3 DNA is TGCGCCAGCAGTCACCCTAACAGGGGAGACGGGGAGCTGTTTTTT.